Presented here are 29 T cell receptor beta chains from one specimen sequenced in a study of beta chain features in type 1 diabetes. Reverse transcription of all isolated RNA meant that expressed TCRB transcripts were sequenced. Data came from immunoSEQ multiplex PCR; TCRdb stores just in-frame clones and leaves some out. The table lists 300,000 to 350,000 clones, approximately 8% of them singletons. Sequenced: central memory CD4+ T cells from blood. The receptor set was obtained from a woman between 18 and 29 years old in good health.

The chain couples TRBV27 to TRBJ2-3, with D perhaps matching TRBD2 (6 bases). Between the trimmed V and J ends, which lost 6 bases and 0 bases, there was a span of 16 bases. The CDR3 consists of 16 residues. In germline, CDR1 is MNHEY, CDR2 SMNVEV (reference sequence). The CDR3 nucleotides read TGTGCCAGCAGGGCTACTAGCACCTGGAGCACAGATACGCAGTATTTT. As protein: CASRATSTWSTDTQYF.

This clone appeared a few times. CDR3 nucleotide sequence: TGTGCCAGCAGCTTTACCAGGGGAATGAACACTGAAGCTTTCTTT. Amino acid sequence: CASSFTRGMNTEAFF. The rearrangement uses TRBV7-9 and TRBJ1-1, with a tentative D call TRBD1 (6 bases). The CDR3 has 15 amino acids. Germline assignment: CDR1 SEHNR and CDR2 FQNEAQ (reference sequence). V was clipped by 3 bases and J by 0 bases, with 11 bases between them.

Concerning this clone itself: A junction boundary mismatches the germline segment, possibly from a read error. The chain combines TRBV11-1 with TRBJ2-2; D gene uncertain. Germline V lookup: CDR1 SGHAT, CDR2 FQDESV (reference sequence). The CDR3 runs to 12 residues. As DNA, the CDR3 is TGTGCCAGCAGCCCAAGCCCCGGGCAGCTGTTTTTT. This codes for CASSPSPGQLFF.

This clone turned up a few times. This sequence joins TRBV30 and TRBJ2-5; D is unresolved. V dropped 4 bases and J dropped 2 bases, with 14 bases sitting between them. Germline CDR1 and CDR2: GTSNPN and SVGIG (reference sequence). There are 14 residues in the CDR3. In DNA, the CDR3 is TGTGCCTGGACCCAGAGGCCTCATCAAGAGACCCAGTACTTC. This encodes CAWTQRPHQETQYF.

The chain employs TRBV5-4 and TRBJ1-2, with 7 bases lining up with TRBD1. Germline lookup yields CDR1 SGHNT and CDR2 YYREEE (reference sequence). This CDR3 is 15 amino acids long. Germline trimming cut 4 bases from V and 1 base from J; bases unmatched to any gene: 7. CDR3 sequence (DNA): TGTGCCAGCAGCACCCGACAGGGTCTTAACTATGGCTACACCTTC. As protein: CASSTRQGLNYGYTF.

The V call is TRBV7-2, the J call TRBJ1-5; weak D call: TRBD1 (6 bases). Germline CDR1 reads SGHTA; CDR2 reads FQGNSA. V was clipped by 5 bases and J by 7 bases, with 12 bases between them. There are 13 residues in the CDR3. CDR3 sequence: CASSVTGFQPQHF. Here the CDR3 DNA reads TGTGCCAGCAGCGTAACAGGGTTCCAGCCCCAGCATTTT.

J is TRBJ2-1 and V is TRBV29-1, with TRBD2 matching over 11 bases. The CDR3 is made up of 16 amino acids. With V trimmed by 4 bases and J by 4 bases, 9 bases remained unmatched. Germline values: CDR1 SQVTM, CDR2 ANQGSEA. CDR3 residues: CSVVPLSGRAYNEQFF. In DNA, the CDR3 is TGCAGCGTTGTCCCACTTAGCGGGAGGGCTTACAATGAGCAGTTCTTC.

This clone was seen only a few times. V gene TRBV29-1 combines with J gene TRBJ2-1; the D is unclear. The V and J ends lost 4 bases and 0 bases respectively, with 13 bases between them. Per germline, CDR1 SQVTM and CDR2 ANQGSEA. The CDR3 is made up of 15 amino acids. The CDR3 here is CSVAVAPSSYNEQFF. As DNA, the CDR3 is TGCAGCGTTGCGGTAGCCCCTAGCTCCTACAATGAGCAGTTCTTC.

This clone showed up many times. The chain couples TRBV5-1 to TRBJ2-3; 14 bases match TRBD2. From germline, CDR1 is SGHRS and CDR2 YFSETQ. The CDR3 spans 18 residues. The junction had 11 bases not matched to a gene; V was cut back by 4 bases and J by 4 bases. The chain's CDR3 is CASSMGLAGVRSADTQYF. The CDR3 coding sequence is TGCGCCAGCAGCATGGGACTAGCGGGAGTCCGTAGCGCAGATACGCAGTATTTT. Full variable domain (remainder filled in from reference TRBV5-1 and TRBJ2-3): KAGVTQTPRYLIKTRGQQVTLSCSPISGHRSVSWYQQTPGQGLQFLFEYFSETQRNKGNFPGRFSGRQFSNSRSEMNVSTLELGDSALYLCASSMGLAGVRSADTQYFGPGTRLTVL.

This clone came up a few times. The J gene is TRBJ1-1, the V gene TRBV28, with TRBD1 matching over 9 bases. The CDR3 has 15 residues. Germline loops: CDR1 MDHEN, CDR2 SYDVKM. Trimming cost V 6 bases and J 4 bases; bases outside gene matches: 9. CDR3 sequence: CASSSPGQGGTEAFF. The CDR3 region has the DNA TGTGCCAGCAGCTCACCGGGACAGGGAGGCACTGAAGCTTTCTTT.

Only a few counts were recorded for this clone. The chain couples TRBV2 to TRBJ1-2, with 9 bases aligning to TRBD1. The V segment lost 6 bases and the J segment 7 bases; nucleotides outside the gene matches: 9. CDR1 is SNHLY and CDR2 is FYNNEI in the germline V gene. The CDR3 sequence is 14 residues long. The CDR3 DNA sequence: TGTGCCAGCAGGACCGGGACAGGGTTTTTTGGCTACACCTTC. Its protein product is CASRTGTGFFGYTF. Full variable domain (remainder filled in from reference TRBV2 and TRBJ1-2): EPEVTQTPSHQVTQMGQEVILRCVPISNHLYFYWYRQILGQKVEFLVSFYNNEISEKSEIFDDQFSVERPDGSNFTLKIRSTKLEDSAMYFCASRTGTGFFGYTFGSGTRLTVV.

This clone was counted only a few times. The chain couples TRBV7-9 to TRBJ2-2; TRBD1 aligns across 7 bases. Per germline, CDR1 SEHNR and CDR2 FQNEAQ (reference sequence). With V trimmed by 4 bases and J by 7 bases, 9 bases remained unmatched. This CDR3 is 15 amino acids long. The CDR3 spells CASSSPRQGVGELFF. CDR3 nucleotide sequence: TGTGCCAGCAGCTCGCCTAGACAGGGCGTCGGGGAGCTGTTTTTT. The variable domain in full, completed from reference TRBV7-9 and TRBJ2-2, reads DTGVSQNPRHKITKRGQNVTFRCDPISEHNRLYWYRQTLGQGPEFLTYFQNEAQLEKSRLLSDRFSAERPKGSFSTLEIQRTEQGDSAMYLCASSSPRQGVGELFFGEGSRLTVL.

The sample holds a few counts of this clone. The CDR3 sequence is CASSLTRLVYEQYF. In nucleotides, the CDR3 is TGTGCCAGCAGCTTAACACGTCTAGTCTACGAGCAGTACTTC. The J gene is TRBJ2-7, the V gene TRBV11-1; no reliable D call. CDR3 length equals 14 residues. Per the germline V gene, CDR1 is SGHAT and CDR2 is FQDESV (reference sequence). Deletions cut 2 bases from V and 3 bases from J, with 11 bases between.

The table lists this clone with a few counts. The V and J genes are TRBV7-8 and TRBJ2-1, with D unresolved. Trimming stripped 0 bases from V and 2 bases from J, with 2 bases between. The CDR3 runs 13 residues. CDR1 and CDR2 (germline): SGHVS, FQNEAQ. CDR3 protein: CASSLAPYNEQFF. CDR3 nucleotide sequence: TGTGCCAGCAGCTTAGCCCCCTACAATGAGCAGTTCTTC.

Only a few counts were recorded for this clone. The chain is built from TRBV14 and TRBJ2-7, with TRBD2 matching over 11 bases. The CDR3 has 15 amino acids. V trimming: 5 bases; J trimming: 5 bases; junction bases outside the gene matches: 8. The germline gives CDR1 SGHDN, CDR2 FVKESK. This CDR3 is CASSLLAGGRNEQYF. CDR3 in DNA: TGTGCCAGCAGCTTATTAGCGGGAGGGCGTAACGAGCAGTACTTC.

This clone has a count of ten or more. The J gene is TRBJ2-1, the V gene TRBV14; 7 nucleotides agree with TRBD1. V gave up 2 bases and J gave up 2 bases; unmatched junction bases: 3. This CDR3 is built from 15 residues. Germline CDR1 reads SGHDN; CDR2 reads FVKESK. CDR3 in DNA: TGTGCCAGCAGCCAAAGGGACAGTACCTACAATGAGCAGTTCTTC. This sequence encodes CASSQRDSTYNEQFF. Based on the CDR3 plus reference TRBV14 and TRBJ2-1, the full variable domain is EAGVTQFPSHSVIEKGQTVTLRCDPISGHDNLYWYRRVMGKEIKFLLHFVKESKQDESGMPNNRFLAERTGGTYSTLKVQPAELEDSGVYFCASSQRDSTYNEQFFGPGTRLTVL.

This clone was picked up a small number of times. V gene TRBV18 combines with J gene TRBJ1-2; D gene ambiguous. CDR3 length equals 13 residues. Per the germline V gene, CDR1 is KGHSH and CDR2 is LQKENI. The germline V and J ends were trimmed by 2 bases and 7 bases, with 11 bases remaining between them. The CDR3 loop reads CASSPLGLVGYTF. The CDR3 nucleotides are TGTGCCAGCTCACCATTGGGGTTAGTTGGCTACACCTTC.

This clone was counted a few times. The genes are TRBV4-2 and TRBJ2-1; D is possibly TRBD1 (5 bases). Trimming pared 5 bases from V and 7 bases from J, leaving 18 bases between. The germline V gene has CDR1 LGHNA and CDR2 YNFKEQ. The CDR3 contains 15 residues. For the CDR3, the DNA is TGTGCCAGCAGCGGGGCAAACACCGAACTGAATGAGCAGTTCTTC. Translated: CASSGANTELNEQFF.

This clone was seen a handful of times. The rearrangement joins TRBV10-3 to TRBJ1-5; unclear D gene. CDR3 length: 13 amino acids. V lost 4 bases and J 5 bases, leaving 9 bases between the germline ends. The germline V gene encodes CDR1 ENHRY and CDR2 SYGVKD. The CDR3 here is CAISGSAYQPQHF. The DNA of the CDR3 is TGTGCCATCAGTGGGTCAGCTTATCAGCCCCAGCATTTT.

The chain carries TRBV7-6 and TRBJ2-5; D uncertain. The CDR3 length is 16 residues. V gave up 1 base and J gave up 6 bases, with 18 bases separating them. CDR1 is SGHVS, CDR2 FNYEAQ, per germline. Here the CDR3 reads CASSLEVAGGRQTQYF. Written as DNA, the CDR3 is TGTGCCAGCAGCTTAGAGGTGGCAGGTGGCAGACAGACCCAGTACTTC. Supplemented by reference TRBV7-6 and TRBJ2-5, the full variable domain reads GAGVSQSPRYKVTKRGQDVALRCDPISGHVSLYWYRQALGQGPEFLTYFNYEAQQDKSGLPNDRFSAERPEGSISTLTIQRTEQRDSAMYRCASSLEVAGGRQTQYFGPGTRLLVL.

V usage is TRBV11-1 and J usage is TRBJ2-3; possible D gene TRBD2, 6 bases. The ends were cut back, 3 bases at V and 2 bases at J, with 12 bases in the middle. The germline gives CDR1 SGHAT, CDR2 FQDESV (reference sequence). The CDR3 has 15 amino acids. The CDR3 sequence: CASSFYSGPTDTQYF. The CDR3 nucleotides are TGTGCCAGCAGCTTTTATAGCGGACCCACAGATACGCAGTATTTT.

This clone was observed a handful of times. Different DNA sequences within this sample yield the same CDR3. The chain is built from TRBV28 and TRBJ2-7; D may be TRBD2 (5 bases). This CDR3 region has 13 residues. Germline-derived CDR1 and CDR2 are MDHEN and SYDVKM. V lost 6 bases and J 1 base, leaving 10 bases between the germline ends. The CDR3 DNA sequence: TGTGCCAGCAGCCTCGGGGTATCCTACGAGCAGTACTTC. Its protein is CASSLGVSYEQYF.

The CDR3 sequence is CASSPDLNQETQYF. Written as DNA, the CDR3 is TGTGCCAGCTCACCCGACTTGAACCAAGAGACCCAGTACTTC. The chain recombines TRBV18 with TRBJ2-5, with D unclear. Germline V CDR1 and CDR2: KGHSH, LQKENI. The CDR3 runs to 14 residues. V was cut by 3 bases and J by 0 bases, with 8 bases left in between.

The sample holds a few counts of this clone. This may arise from a read error, as a much more abundant clone is one base away. The chain employs TRBV5-4 and TRBJ2-3; the D is unclear. In germline, CDR1 is SGHNT, CDR2 YYREEE (reference sequence). V gave up 4 bases and J gave up 0 bases, with 3 bases separating them. The CDR3 is made up of 12 amino acids. The DNA for the CDR3 is TGTGCCAGCAGCACTAGCACAGATACGCAGTATTTT. This encodes CASSTSTDTQYF.

This clone has a handful of counts. This chain joins TRBV7-3 and TRBJ2-1; 9 bases map to TRBD1. Germline CDR1 and CDR2: SGHTA and FQGTGA. The trim removed 1 base at V and 8 bases at J, leaving 9 bases unmatched. This CDR3 comprises 16 residues. The CDR3 region has the DNA TGTGCCAGCAGCTTAAGGCCGGGACAGGGTATCGATGAGCAGTTCTTC. It yields the protein CASSLRPGQGIDEQFF.

V usage is TRBV4-1 and J usage is TRBJ2-2, with D possibly being TRBD1 (5 bases). The ends were cut back, 6 bases at V and 9 bases at J, with 14 bases in the middle. The CDR3 is 13 amino acids. The germline V gene has CDR1 MGHRA and CDR2 YSYEKL. CDR3 in DNA: TGCGCCAGCAGTCGTACCCAGGGCCGGGAGCTGTTTTTT. Its translation is CASSRTQGRELFF.

This clone showed up many times. The chain employs TRBV19 and TRBJ2-4; no definite D call. The CDR3 covers 14 residues. Germline loops: CDR1 LNHDA, CDR2 SQIVND (reference sequence). The V gene lost 4 bases and the J gene lost 2 bases, with 9 bases spanning the gap. CDR3 residues: CASSNTVTKNIQYF. CDR3 DNA sequence: TGTGCCAGTAGTAATACGGTTACCAAAAACATTCAGTACTTC. Full variable domain (missing parts from reference TRBV19 and TRBJ2-4): DGGITQSPKYLFRKEGQNVTLSCEQNLNHDAMYWYRQDPGQGLRLIYYSQIVNDFQKGDIAEGYSVSREKKESFPLTVTSAQKNPTAFYLCASSNTVTKNIQYFGAGTRLSVL.

This clone has a handful of counts. The chain links TRBV9 to TRBJ2-5, with D perhaps matching TRBD1 or TRBD2 (5 bases each). V was trimmed by 2 bases and J by 4 bases, leaving 18 bases between them. The CDR3 consists of 16 residues. The V gene's germline CDR1 is SGDLS and CDR2 YYNGEE. The CDR3: CASSVMPGRGRETQYF. The DNA of the CDR3 is TGTGCCAGCAGCGTGATGCCGGGGCGAGGGAGAGAGACCCAGTACTTC.

There are a few counts of this clone. The chain has TRBV10-3 and TRBJ1-1; D is uncertain. Germline CDR1 is ENHRY and CDR2 is SYGVKD. This CDR3 spans 12 amino acids. Between the trimmed V and J ends, which lost 8 bases and 1 base, there was a span of 8 bases. CDR3 coding DNA: TGTGCCATCCGGACGCAGAACACTGAAGCTTTCTTT. Amino acid sequence: CAIRTQNTEAFF.